This paragraph covers one TCR beta chain sequence. As yet, its antigen is unknown. The sample comes from a study of Siglec-9 on CD8 T cells in melanoma. Notes on the study in general: An effector memory CD8+ T-cell subset seemingly accumulating in melanoma was reportedly marked and regulated by Siglec-9.

The data were produced by immunoSEQ multiplex PCR, yet TCRdb's version contains in-frame clones alone and is incomplete. This table holds 29,000 or so clones, about 80% found once. Germline V gene lookup returns CDR1 SGHRS and CDR2 YFSETQ. J lost 3 bases, V lost 4 bases, and 11 bases had no gene match. This CDR3 is built from 18 residues. The sequence was obtained from a human donor in good health. The gene calls are TRBV5-1 and TRBJ2-2; 11 bases are shared with TRBD2. Sequencing was carried out using Siglec-9- CD8+ T cells sorted from blood. The CDR3, as DNA: TGCGCCAGCAGCCCCCGCCACGCTAGCGGGAGGTACACCGGGGAGCTGTTTTTT. Its translation is CASSPRHASGRYTGELFF. The complete variable domain, with remaining parts taken from reference TRBV5-1 and TRBJ2-2, reads KAGVTQTPRYLIKTRGQQVTLSCSPISGHRSVSWYQQTPGQGLQFLFEYFSETQRNKGNFPGRFSGRQFSNSRSEMNVSTLELGDSALYLCASSPRHASGRYTGELFFGEGSRLTVL.